Below, one TCR beta chain is given with its context. Authors' data handling: Cell counts per sample came from amplifying reference gene primers. Using immunoSEQ multiplex PCR, the repertoire was profiled, and TCRdb retains in-frame clones only, with some absent. The DNA gave D and trimming, while V, J and clone size come from that table. The sample lists nearly 200,000 clones, around 82% occurring once. The data belong to a study of blood T cell repertoires in COVID-19. Germline assignment: CDR1 SGHRS and CDR2 YFSETQ. The J segment lost 1 base and the V segment lost 3 bases, leaving 7 bases of the junction unmatched. This CDR3 contains 16 residues. Participant-reported clinical history was the basis for cohort assignment. Cohort 3 donors counted as recovered after two negative PCRs, clearance, or resolved symptoms.

The chain links TRBV5-1 to TRBJ1-1, with 9 bases fitting TRBD1. Sequencing was done on a sample of PBMCs or T cells enriched from blood (not recorded which). The source of this sequence is a man aged 35 to 55 who had recovered from COVID-19. The CDR3 is CASSSGQGLSNTEAFF. The CDR3 DNA is TGCGCCAGCAGCTCGGGACAGGGCCTCTCGAACACTGAAGCTTTCTTT.